What follows are 26 T cell receptor beta chains derived from one specimen sequenced in a study of blood T cell repertoires in COVID-19. Assay: immunoSEQ multiplex PCR; the TCRdb copy retains only in-frame clones and omits some. The sample consists of approximately 110,000 clones, over 75% of them appearing once. Sequencing was carried out using peripheral blood. The receptors here all came from a man aged 50 or older with acute or convalescent COVID-19.

This rearrangement joins TRBV9 to TRBJ1-2; TRBD1 aligns across 7 bases. Germline trimming cut 3 bases from V and 5 bases from J; bases unmatched to any gene: 10. The length of the CDR3 is 15 residues. Germline V gives CDR1 SGDLS, CDR2 YYNGEE. The DNA for the CDR3 is TGTGCCAGCAGCGCCAACCGGGACAGAGGTTATGGCTACACCTTC. This gives the protein CASSANRDRGYGYTF.

This clone has only one observation. V gene TRBV30 combines with J gene TRBJ1-2; 7 bases are shared with TRBD1. There are 12 residues in the CDR3. V lost 8 bases to trimming and J lost 3 bases; unmatched junction nucleotides: 6. Germline V CDR1 and CDR2: GTSNPN, SVGIG (reference sequence). The DNA for the CDR3 is TGTGCCAGAGATACAGGGGACTATGGCTACACCTTC. Translation gives CARDTGDYGYTF.

The J gene is TRBJ1-1, the V gene TRBV5-4; 9 bases match TRBD1. From germline, CDR1 is SGHNT and CDR2 YYREEE (reference sequence). After removal of 3 bases from V and 0 bases from J, the junction contained 9 bases not matched to a gene. The CDR3 has 17 residues. CDR3 sequence reads: CASSSGTGYFMNTEAFF. Here the CDR3 DNA reads TGTGCCAGCAGCTCCGGGACAGGGTATTTTATGAACACTGAAGCTTTCTTT.

The CDR3 DNA reads TGTGCCAGCAGCTTAGGAGTGGATTCACCCCTCCACTTT. It yields the protein CASSLGVDSPLHF. The chain uses TRBV7-3 and TRBJ1-6; no reliable D call. V lost 2 bases and J 8 bases, leaving 7 bases between the germline ends. This CDR3 is 13 amino acids long. Per the germline V gene, CDR1 is SGHTA and CDR2 is FQGTGA.

The gene calls are TRBV19 and TRBJ2-5, with TRBD2 as a possible D gene (5 bases). V lost 2 bases and J lost 7, with 5 bases in between. This CDR3 region has 11 residues. Germline V gene lookup returns CDR1 LNHDA and CDR2 SQIVND (reference sequence). CDR3 protein: CASSISGTQYF. The CDR3 nucleotides read TGTGCCAGTAGTATAAGCGGGACCCAGTACTTC.

The CDR3, as DNA: TGTGCCAGTAGTATTGAGGGACAGGGGGGATTAACTAATGAAAAACTGTTTTTT. Translating gives CASSIEGQGGLTNEKLFF. This sequence joins TRBV19 and TRBJ1-4; 11 bases match TRBD1. The CDR3 is made up of 18 amino acids. Germline trimming cut 3 bases from V and 1 base from J; bases unmatched to any gene: 7. Germline lookup yields CDR1 LNHDA and CDR2 SQIVND (reference sequence).

The CDR3 region is CASSERESHNEQFF. Here the CDR3 DNA reads TGTGCCAGCAGTGAGCGGGAGTCCCACAATGAGCAGTTCTTC. The chain is built from TRBV2 and TRBJ2-1; 7 positions agree with TRBD2. Germline V gives CDR1 SNHLY, CDR2 FYNNEI. The CDR3 has 14 amino acids. Trimming took 3 bases from V and 5 from J; bases not matched to a gene: 4.

The rearrangement links TRBV30 to TRBJ2-1; 9 positions agree with TRBD2. The V gene end was trimmed by 0 bases and the J gene end by 9 bases; junction bases not matched to a gene: 6. The CDR3 extends over 14 amino acids. From germline, CDR1 is GTSNPN and CDR2 SVGIG (reference sequence). In DNA form, the CDR3 reads TGTGCCTGGAGTGTTCTAGCGGGAACGCCTGAGCAGTTCTTC. Translated: CAWSVLAGTPEQFF.

The chain is built from TRBV12-3 or TRBV12-4 and TRBJ1-2, with D possibly TRBD1 on 6 matching bases. CDR3 length equals 11 residues. Trimming shortened V by 6 bases and J by 7 bases, and 9 bases separated the two germline ends. The CDR3 DNA is TGTGCCAGCAGCCACAGGGCTGGCTACACCTTC. It translates to CASSHRAGYTF.

The rearrangement uses TRBV21-1 and TRBJ2-3; the tabulated D call, TRBD2, remains unverified against the DNA. TRBV21-1 has pseudogene status. This CDR3 contains 18 residues. The CDR3 sequence is CASSKAGRGGVSIDTQYF. As DNA, the CDR3 is TGTGCCAGCAGCAAAGCAGGCCGCGGGGGAGTTTCAATAGATACGCAGTATTTT.

The chain is built from TRBV19 and TRBJ2-7, with a weak D call TRBD2 (5 bases). This CDR3 region has 16 residues. V shed 2 bases and J shed 2 bases, with 16 bases lying between them. CDR1 is LNHDA, CDR2 SQIVND, per germline (reference sequence). The CDR3 region has the DNA TGTGCCAGTAGTATAACCTCCGGCGGGCCGACCTACGAGCAGTACTTC. It encodes CASSITSGGPTYEQYF.

CDR3 nucleotides: TGTGCCTGCTTAGCCAGGGCACCCTTGAACACCGGGGAGCTGTTTTTT. Amino acid sequence: CACLARAPLNTGELFF. The chain employs TRBV30 and TRBJ2-2, with a weak D call TRBD1 (5 bases). Per germline, CDR1 GTSNPN and CDR2 SVGIG (reference sequence). The CDR3 length is 16 residues. The V and J ends lost 6 bases and 1 base respectively, with 18 bases between them.

This clone has a handful of counts. The chain joins TRBV7-8 to TRBJ1-6; possibly TRBD1 for D (6 bases). CDR1 SGHVS and CDR2 FQNEAQ come from the germline V gene. With 6 bases removed from V and 0 bases from J, the gap between germline ends came to 21 bases. The CDR3 is made up of 19 amino acids. DNA for the CDR3: TGTGCCAGCAGGCCCCCTTTGGGGGCCCAGAGCTCCTATAATTCACCCCTCCACTTT. It is translated as CASRPPLGAQSSYNSPLHF.

This clone was counted a single time. V and J are TRBV14 and TRBJ1-4; TRBD1 matches at 8 bases. V lost 3 bases, J lost 7 bases, and 4 bases stayed unmatched. CDR3 length equals 14 residues. Germline loops: CDR1 SGHDN, CDR2 FVKESK. The CDR3 is CASSHQGAFEKLFF. In nucleotides, the CDR3 is TGTGCCAGCAGCCACCAGGGGGCCTTTGAAAAACTGTTTTTT.

The rearrangement links TRBV4-1 to TRBJ2-6; D may be TRBD2 (6 bases). This CDR3 is 18 amino acids long. Germline CDR1 is MGHRA and CDR2 is YSYEKL. Trimming left V 0 bases short and J 0 bases short, with 12 bases between. Here the CDR3 DNA reads TGCGCCAGCAGCCAAGATGGCGGGGCGAGCTCTGGGGCCAACGTCCTGACTTTC. This codes for CASSQDGGASSGANVLTF.

The genes are TRBV27 and TRBJ1-1, with 7 bases fitting TRBD1. The V gene end was trimmed by 5 bases and the J gene end by 7 bases; junction bases not matched to a gene: 7. CDR3 size: 13 residues. Germline V gene sequence: CDR1 MNHEY, CDR2 SMNVEV (reference sequence). CDR3 loop: CASSIRQGGEAFF. CDR3 nucleotide sequence: TGTGCCAGCAGTATACGACAGGGAGGTGAAGCTTTCTTT.

The sample holds one count of this clone. The chain is built from TRBV7-3 and TRBJ2-1; 7 bases map to TRBD2. Germline V CDR1 and CDR2: SGHTA, FQGTGA. CDR3 length equals 16 residues. The J segment lost 0 bases and the V segment lost 0 bases, leaving 2 bases of the junction unmatched. Here the CDR3 DNA reads TGTGCCAGCAGCTTAACGGGGGGGACCTCCTACAATGAGCAGTTCTTC. Protein sequence: CASSLTGGTSYNEQFF.

The rearrangement links TRBV9 to TRBJ1-3; TRBD1 is a possible D gene (6 bases). This CDR3 spans 15 amino acids. The germline CDR1 and CDR2 sequences are SGDLS and YYNGEE. With 0 bases removed from V and 2 bases from J, the gap between germline ends came to 9 bases. Written as DNA, the CDR3 is TGTGCCAGCAGCGTAGAATCAGGGGCTGGAAACACCATATATTTT. Its translation: CASSVESGAGNTIYF.

The J gene is TRBJ2-7, the V gene TRBV2; 13 bases match TRBD2. The CDR3 totals 16 residues. CDR1 SNHLY and CDR2 FYNNEI come from the germline V gene. V trimming: 7 bases; J trimming: 7 bases; junction bases outside the gene matches: 13. Written as DNA, the CDR3 is TGTGCCAGCAAAAACCCTGGACTAGCGGGGGTTATGGAGCAGTACTTC. As protein: CASKNPGLAGVMEQYF.

The rearrangement joins TRBV2 to TRBJ1-1, with D uncertain. CDR1 is SNHLY and CDR2 is FYNNEI in the germline V gene. The V end was cut by 7 bases, the J end by 0 bases, with 9 bases between. The CDR3 spans 13 residues. CDR3 amino acids: CASIREVNTEAFF. The CDR3, as DNA: TGTGCCAGCATAAGGGAGGTGAACACTGAAGCTTTCTTT.

This clone was detected only once. The chain combines TRBV30 with TRBJ1-5; D is perhaps TRBD1 (6 bases). The CDR3 length is 12 residues. Germline V gene sequence: CDR1 GTSNPN, CDR2 SVGIG (reference sequence). The V and J ends lost 5 bases and 5 bases respectively, with 10 bases between them. The CDR3 loop is CAWDRFDQPQHF. CDR3 DNA: TGTGCCTGGGACAGGTTTGATCAGCCCCAGCATTTT. Full variable domain (remainder filled in from reference TRBV30 and TRBJ1-5): SQTIHQWPATLVQPVGSPLSLECTVEGTSNPNLYWYRQAAGRGLQLLFYSVGIGQISSEVPQNLSASRPQDRQFILSSKKLLLSDSGFYLCAWDRFDQPQHFGDGTRLSIL.

This rearrangement joins TRBV14 to TRBJ2-7; D unclear. Trimming left V 5 bases short and J 0 bases short, with 5 bases between. CDR1 is SGHDN, CDR2 FVKESK, per germline. The CDR3 is 12 amino acids. The CDR3 DNA reads TGTGCCAGCAGCTTTAGCTCCTACGAGCAGTACTTC. Its translation: CASSFSSYEQYF. The full variable domain, in which reference TRBV14 and TRBJ2-7 provide the parts outside the CDR3, is EAGVTQFPSHSVIEKGQTVTLRCDPISGHDNLYWYRRVMGKEIKFLLHFVKESKQDESGMPNNRFLAERTGGTYSTLKVQPAELEDSGVYFCASSFSSYEQYFGPGTRLTVT.

The CDR3 spells CASSLGTGGTYEQYF. The CDR3 DNA reads TGTGCCAGCAGTCTTGGGACAGGGGGTACGTACGAGCAGTACTTC. The chain uses TRBV28 and TRBJ2-7; 11 bases are shared with TRBD1. The CDR3 is 15 amino acids. V shed 5 bases and J 4 bases; nucleotides not matched to a gene: 7. In germline, CDR1 is MDHEN, CDR2 SYDVKM.

The chain combines TRBV6-1 with TRBJ2-1; 11 bases match TRBD2. The CDR3 has 17 residues. Germline CDR1 is MNHNS and CDR2 is SASEGT. V lost 2 bases to trimming and J lost 10 bases; unmatched junction nucleotides: 13. CDR3 bases: TGTGCCAGCAGTGAACGCGCCGCTAGCGGGAGGAGCGTCGAGCAGTTCTTC. This gives the protein CASSERAASGRSVEQFF.

This clone was detected only once. The V and J genes are TRBV10-3 and TRBJ1-1; 7 bases are a match to TRBD1. This CDR3 has 12 amino acids. The germline V gene encodes CDR1 ENHRY and CDR2 SYGVKD. With V trimmed by 7 bases and J by 4 bases, 3 bases remained unmatched. CDR3 sequence: CAIMAGGTEAFF. Written as DNA, the CDR3 is TGTGCCATCATGGCAGGGGGCACTGAAGCTTTCTTT.

The chain couples TRBV3-1 (or the pseudogene TRBV3-2) to TRBJ2-3, with 14 bases aligning to TRBD2. The length of the CDR3 is 17 residues. Per the germline V gene, CDR1 is LGHDT and CDR2 is YNNKEL (reference sequence). V lost 8 bases, J lost 1 base, and 8 bases stayed unmatched. The DNA for the CDR3 is TGTGCCAGCGGGGGGACTAGCGGGGGACTCCGCACAGATACGCAGTATTTT. Amino acid sequence: CASGGTSGGLRTDTQYF.